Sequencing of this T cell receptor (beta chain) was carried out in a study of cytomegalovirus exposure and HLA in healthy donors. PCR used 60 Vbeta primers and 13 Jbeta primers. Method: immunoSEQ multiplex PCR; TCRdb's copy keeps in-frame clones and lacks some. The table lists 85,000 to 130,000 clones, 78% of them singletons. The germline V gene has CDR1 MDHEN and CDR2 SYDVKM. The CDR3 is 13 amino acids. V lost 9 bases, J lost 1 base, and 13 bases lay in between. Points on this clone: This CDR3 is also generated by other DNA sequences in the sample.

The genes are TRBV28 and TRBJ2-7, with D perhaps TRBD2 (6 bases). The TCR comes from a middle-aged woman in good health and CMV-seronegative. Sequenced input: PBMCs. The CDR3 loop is CASLGTPSYEQYF. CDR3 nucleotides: TGTGCCAGTCTCGGGACTCCTTCCTACGAGCAGTACTTC.